The clone carrying this T cell receptor (beta chain) came up once. This sample was included in a study of CD8 T cells in Susac syndrome. The controls, all healthy donors, were matched for age and sex. TEMRA cells were FACS-enriched, and CD8+ and CD4+ T cells were isolated negatively. RNA in amounts of roughly 0.5 to 1 ug was reverse transcribed with random hexamers. With immunoSEQ multiplex PCR, TCR beta CDR3 was amplified across 54 Vbeta and 13 Jbeta. Each CDR3 protein is one row after TCRdb ran MiXCR on the immunoSEQ multiplex PCR reads. The sample holds 180,000 or so distinct CDR3 sequences; about 93% are singletons and the top ten take roughly 0.13%. The source of this sequence is a human donor in good health. The sequenced material came from CD4+ T cells from PBMCs.

CDR3: CASSVRDGGYEQYF. CDR3 DNA sequence: TGTGCCAGCAGTGTACGGGACGGAGGCTACGAGCAGTACTTC. V gene TRBV2 combines with J gene TRBJ2-7; either TRBD1 or TRBD2 may supply D (5 bases each). Trimming cost V 4 bases and J 3 bases, with 13 bases left between them. The germline CDR1 and CDR2 sequences are SNHLY and FYNNEI. This CDR3 contains 14 residues.